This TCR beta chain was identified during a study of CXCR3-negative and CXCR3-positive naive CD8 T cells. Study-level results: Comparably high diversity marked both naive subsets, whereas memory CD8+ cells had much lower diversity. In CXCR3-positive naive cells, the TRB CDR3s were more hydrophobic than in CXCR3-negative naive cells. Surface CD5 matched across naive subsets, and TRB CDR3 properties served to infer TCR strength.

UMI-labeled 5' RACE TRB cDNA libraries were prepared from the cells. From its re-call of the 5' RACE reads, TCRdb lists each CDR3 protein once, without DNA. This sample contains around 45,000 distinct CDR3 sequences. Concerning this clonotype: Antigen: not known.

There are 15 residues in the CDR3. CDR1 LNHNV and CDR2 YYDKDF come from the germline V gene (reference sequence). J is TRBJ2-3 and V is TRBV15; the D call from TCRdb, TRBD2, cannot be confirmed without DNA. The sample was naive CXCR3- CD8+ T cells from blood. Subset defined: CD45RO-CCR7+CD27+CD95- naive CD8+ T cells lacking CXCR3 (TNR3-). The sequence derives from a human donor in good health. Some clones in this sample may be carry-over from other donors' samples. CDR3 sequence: CATSGGLAGTDTQYF.